A single sample gave rise to the 15 T cell receptor beta chains below, sequenced in a study of shared clonotypes between healthy human individuals. Clones were read by immunoSEQ multiplex PCR, and TCRdb kept only the in-frame ones, dropping some. The repertoire holds about 490,000 clones, with around 78% as singletons. The specimen sequenced was PBMCs. The receptors here all came from a woman in her forties in good health. Some clones in this sample may be carry-over from other donors' samples.

There are a few counts of this clone. The chain carries TRBV28 and TRBJ2-4; TRBD2 matches at 7 bases. The V and J ends lost 6 bases and 6 bases, in that order; junction bases with no gene match: 8. Germline V gene sequence: CDR1 MDHEN, CDR2 SYDVKM. The CDR3 is 14 amino acids. CDR3 amino acids: CASSNPGGGNIQYF. Written as DNA, the CDR3 is TGTGCCAGCAGCAACCCCGGCGGGGGAAACATTCAGTACTTC. Supplemented by reference TRBV28 and TRBJ2-4, the full variable domain reads DVKVTQSSRYLVKRTGEKVFLECVQDMDHENMFWYRQDPGLGLRLIYFSYDVKMKEKGDIPEGYSVSREKKERFSLILESASTNQTSMYLCASSNPGGGNIQYFGAGTRLSVL.

This clone was observed at least ten times. The V call is TRBV30, the J call TRBJ2-7, with 8 bases fitting TRBD2. This CDR3 is 15 amino acids long. The J segment lost 2 bases and the V segment lost 3 bases, leaving 9 bases of the junction unmatched. Germline CDR1 reads GTSNPN; CDR2 reads SVGIG (reference sequence). CDR3 nucleotides: TGTGCCTGGAGCCTCGGACTAGCCGGGACCTACGAGCAGTACTTC. This gives the protein CAWSLGLAGTYEQYF.

The chain uses TRBV2 and TRBJ1-5, with TRBD1 matching over 7 bases. The CDR3 covers 14 residues. Germline V gene lookup returns CDR1 SNHLY and CDR2 FYNNEI. Trimming took 6 bases from V and 7 from J; bases not matched to a gene: 9. DNA of the CDR3: TGTGCCAGCAGCGGGGACAGCCTAAGACAGCCCCAGCATTTT. It specifies CASSGDSLRQPQHF.

The V call is TRBV5-1, the J call TRBJ2-7, with D perhaps being TRBD1 or TRBD2 (5 bases each). This CDR3 has 14 residues. The V end lost 4 bases, the J end lost 4 bases, and 15 bases lay between the germline ends. Germline CDR1 SGHRS, CDR2 YFSETQ. CDR3 sequence: CASSATGPMYEQYF. The CDR3 DNA reads TGCGCCAGCAGCGCAACGGGACCTATGTACGAGCAGTACTTC. The full variable domain, its missing parts supplied by reference TRBV5-1 and TRBJ2-7, is KAGVTQTPRYLIKTRGQQVTLSCSPISGHRSVSWYQQTPGQGLQFLFEYFSETQRNKGNFPGRFSGRQFSNSRSEMNVSTLELGDSALYLCASSATGPMYEQYFGPGTRLTVT.

This clone appeared a few times. It may be a read error: a sequence one base away is much more abundant. Because the CDR3 is missing its conserved closing phenylalanine or tryptophan, this is likely a read error. The V call is TRBV30, the J call TRBJ1-1; D perhaps matches TRBD1 (5 bases). V lost 4 bases to trimming and J lost 4 bases, with 10 bases between them. Germline CDR1 and CDR2: GTSNPN and SVGIG (reference sequence). The CDR3 extends over 12 amino acids. The CDR3 DNA reads TGTGCCTGGAAGCGGGGGTCCACTGAAGCTTTCTCT. It is translated as CAWKRGSTEAFS.

The chain joins TRBV21-1 to TRBJ1-5; the table's D call, TRBD1, has no DNA check behind it. TRBV21-1 is shown as a pseudogene. The CDR3 contains 17 residues. The CDR3 sequence is CASSATGQGNGNQPQHF. In DNA form, the CDR3 reads TGTGCCAGCAGCGCAACGGGACAGGGAAATGGCAATCAGCCCCAGCATTTT.

As for this clone: Other nucleotide sequences from this sample produce the same CDR3. The V and J genes are TRBV11-3 and TRBJ2-1, with D maybe TRBD2 (5 bases). V dropped 1 base and J dropped 0 bases, with 7 bases sitting between them. The CDR3 has 15 residues. CDR1 and CDR2 from the germline V gene are SGHNT and YENEEA. Written as DNA, the CDR3 is TGTGCCAGCAGCTTAGGAGGGAACTCCTACAATGAGCAGTTCTTC. Its translation: CASSLGGNSYNEQFF.

The chain is built from TRBV30 and TRBJ1-1; TRBD1 is a possible D gene (5 bases). Trimming cost V 0 bases and J 1 base, with 9 bases left between them. Germline V gene sequence: CDR1 GTSNPN, CDR2 SVGIG (reference sequence). The CDR3 runs to 14 residues. CDR3: CAWSVGEKNTEAFF. CDR3 in DNA: TGTGCCTGGAGTGTAGGGGAAAAGAACACTGAAGCTTTCTTT.

This clone was seen a few times. The V gene is TRBV6-1, the J gene TRBJ1-5; TRBD1 agrees at 7 bases. V lost 7 bases to trimming and J lost 7 bases; unmatched junction nucleotides: 13. The CDR3 length is 15 residues. Germline V gene data show CDR1 as MNHNS and CDR2 as SASEGT. The CDR3 reads CASTRDSLGKQPQHF. For the CDR3, the DNA is TGTGCCAGCACTAGGGACAGCTTAGGGAAGCAGCCCCAGCATTTT.

The genes are TRBV6-1 and TRBJ1-2; D uncertain. The length of the CDR3 is 15 residues. V lost 2 bases to trimming and J lost 7 bases, with 17 bases between them. Germline values: CDR1 MNHNS, CDR2 SASEGT. CDR3 loop: CASSESSTAWSGYTF. CDR3 nucleotide sequence: TGTGCCAGCAGTGAATCGTCGACGGCCTGGTCTGGCTACACCTTC.

The V call is TRBV9, the J call TRBJ2-7; TRBD2 aligns across 8 bases. V was clipped by 4 bases and J by 7 bases; unmatched bases: 19. Germline loops: CDR1 SGDLS, CDR2 YYNGEE. The CDR3 covers 17 residues. The CDR3 bases are TGTGCCAGCAGCTCCGGCGAACCGTGGCTAGCGGGTAGGGAGCAGTACTTC. Residues: CASSSGEPWLAGREQYF.

The rearrangement joins TRBV28 to TRBJ1-1; D is unresolved. The CDR3 loop spans 12 amino acids. The V and J ends lost 7 bases and 7 bases respectively, with 13 bases between them. Germline loops: CDR1 MDHEN, CDR2 SYDVKM. CDR3 nucleotides: TGTGCCAGCACCCCGGTCGGAAGTGAAGCTTTCTTT. Protein sequence: CASTPVGSEAFF.

In the case of this clone: The sample has other DNA sequences that encode this CDR3 too. The chain joins TRBV7-3 to TRBJ2-2, with D perhaps TRBD2 (6 bases). From germline, CDR1 is SGHTA and CDR2 FQGTGA. The CDR3 runs 16 residues. Trimming took 2 bases from V and 0 from J, leaving 10 bases between them. The CDR3 loop is CASSLYSGANTGELFF. The CDR3 nucleotides read TGTGCCAGCAGCTTATATTCGGGAGCGAACACCGGGGAGCTGTTTTTT.

Concerning this clone: One junction end does not reproduce the germline sequence, and a read error may be involved. The V call is TRBV25-1, the J call TRBJ1-2; possibly TRBD1 for D (6 bases). The germline V gene encodes CDR1 MGHDK and CDR2 SYGVNS. The CDR3 consists of 15 residues. CDR3 amino acids: CASSERGQPGDGYIF. The CDR3 coding sequence is TGTGCCAGCAGTGAAAGAGGACAGCCGGGGGATGGCTACATCTTC.

The chain combines TRBV11-3 with TRBJ2-2; no clear D gene. The length of the CDR3 is 13 residues. V lost 5 bases and J 4 bases, leaving 8 bases between the germline ends. Germline V lookup: CDR1 SGHNT, CDR2 YENEEA. The CDR3 DNA sequence: TGTGCCAGCAGCCTTATTGCCACCGGGGAGCTGTTTTTT. This gives the protein CASSLIATGELFF.